The rows below give T cell receptor beta chains drawn from one sample of a study of shared clonotypes between healthy human individuals. Some clones are missing from TCRdb's copy, which holds only in-frame ones; the method was immunoSEQ multiplex PCR. This repertoire shows 2 million to 2.5 million clones, approximately 94% found once; its top ten account for roughly 0.13%. Sequenced sample: naive CD4+ T cells sorted from blood. These receptors all stem from a man between 18 and 29 years old in good health. Each CDR3 is given with its conserved first and last residue. A D gene is named only where the DNA matches it firmly. The size of a clone is reported for some rows only, either as once, few or many, or as a class for expanded clones.

d_gene | abundance | j_gene | v_gene | CDR3nt | CDR3aa
NA | few | TRBJ1-6 | TRBV2 | TGTGCCAGCTCCAGGACGCGGGGGAGTACGAGTGCCTCCTATAATTCACCCCTCCACTTT | CASSRTRGSTSASYNSPLHF
TRBD2 | NA | TRBJ2-7 | TRBV7-2 | TGTGCCAGCAGCACCGGACTAGCGGGCCTTTACGAGCAGTACTTC | CASSTGLAGLYEQYF
NA | NA | TRBJ2-6 | TRBV5-1 | TGCGCCAGCAGCTTTGGTAACAGCCGCGAGAGTGGGGCCAACGTCCTGACTTTC | CASSFGNSRESGANVLTF
TRBD1 | NA | TRBJ2-7 | TRBV14 | TGTGCCAGCTGTAAAACAGGGGCGTCTACCTACGAGCAGTACTTC | CASCKTGASTYEQYF
NA | NA | TRBJ2-2 | TRBV18 | TGTGCCAGCTCACCTCAAGGTTACGCGAACACCGGGGAGCTGTTTTTT | CASSPQGYANTGELFF
NA | NA | TRBJ1-5 | TRBV10-3 | TGTGCCATCAGTGATCTCGCTAGCAATCAGCCCCAGCATTTT | CAISDLASNQPQHF
NA | NA | TRBJ2-7 | TRBV18 | TGTGCCAGCTCACCGGGGGTGGCTGAGCAGTACTTC | CASSPGVAEQYF
NA | NA | TRBJ1-6 | TRBV18 | TGTGCCAGCTCATCGCGGATGGAAGAAAATTCACCCCTCCACTTT | CASSSRMEENSPLHF
TRBD1 | NA | TRBJ1-2 | TRBV4-1 | TGCGCCAGCAGCCAAGACGCTAACAGGGGAGGCTACACCTTC | CASSQDANRGGYTF
NA | NA | TRBJ2-3 | TRBV28 | TGTGCCAAATGGGCCGGGACTCAGACAGATACGCAGTATTTT | CAKWAGTQTDTQYF
NA | NA | TRBJ1-5 | TRBV6-6 | TGTGCCAGCAGTCGAGAGAATCAGCCCCAGCATTTT | CASSRENQPQHF
TRBD1 | NA | TRBJ2-6 | TRBV5-1 | TGCGCCAGCAGTTTCCGGGACAGGGAATCTGTGGGGGCCAACGTCCTGACTTTC | CASSFRDRESVGANVLTF
NA | NA | TRBJ1-1 | TRBV7-2 | TGTGCCAGCAGCTCCTCCGAAGGGCCCACTGAAGCTTTCTTT | CASSSSEGPTEAFF
NA | NA | TRBJ2-6 | TRBV7-9 | TGTGCCTTAGCCGGACGGGCCTCTGGGGCCAACGTCCTGACTTTC | CALAGRASGANVLTF
NA | NA | TRBJ2-7 | TRBV30 | TGTGCCTGGAGCAAGGGGAACTACGAGCAGTACTTC | CAWSKGNYEQYF
TRBD1 | NA | TRBJ2-7 | TRBV7-9 | TGTGCCAGCAGCTTAAGGACAGGGGAAGTTAACTCCTACGAGCAGTACTTC | CASSLRTGEVNSYEQYF
NA | once | TRBJ1-2 | TRBV18 | TGTGCCAGCTCACCACGATCCCGGAATAACTATGGCTACACCTTC | CASSPRSRNNYGYTF
NA | once | TRBJ2-5 | TRBV10-3 | TGTGCCATCAGTGGAGGCAACAACCAAGAGACCCAGTACTTC | CAISGGNNQETQYF
NA | NA | TRBJ1-2 | TRBV28 | TGTGCCAGCAGTTATCGGGGTATCTATGGCTACACCTTC | CASSYRGIYGYTF
TRBD2 | NA | TRBJ2-7 | TRBV30 | TGTGCCTGGAGTGTAGGGACTAGCGGGACCTACGAGCAGTACTTC | CAWSVGTSGTYEQYF
NA | NA | TRBJ1-3 | TRBV25-1 | TGTGCCAGCAGTGAGGTTGGCTCTGGAAACACCATATATTTT | CASSEVGSGNTIYF
NA | NA | TRBJ1-3 | TRBV15 | TGTGCCACCAGCAGAGATCAGGGGAACGGAAACACCATATATTTT | CATSRDQGNGNTIYF
NA | NA | TRBJ1-6 | TRBV21-1 | TGTGCCAGCAACCCGCCCGGGGGGCTTTCACCCCTCCACTTT | CASNPPGGLSPLHF
TRBD2 | once | TRBJ2-7 | TRBV6-5 | TGTGCCAGCAGTTACTCGTCCGGGGGGGTCTCCTACGAGCAGTACTTC | CASSYSSGGVSYEQYF
NA | NA | TRBJ1-4 | TRBV25-1 | TGTGCCAGCAGAGATCGGGGACCAACTAATGAAAAACTGTTTTTT | CASRDRGPTNEKLFF
NA | NA | TRBJ2-1 | TRBV5-1 | TGCGCCAGCAGCTTGGGGCCCGGACAGAGCTCCTACAATGAGCAGTTCTTC | CASSLGPGQSSYNEQFF
NA | NA | TRBJ2-7 | TRBV7-8 | TGTGCCAGCAGCTTTAGTACAGAACCCTACGAGCAGTACTTC | CASSFSTEPYEQYF
TRBD2 | NA | TRBJ2-1 | TRBV4-1 | TGCGCCAGCAGCCAAGATGAGGCAGCGGGAGGCTCCTACAATGAGCAGTTCTTC | CASSQDEAAGGSYNEQFF
NA | NA | TRBJ1-6 | TRBV5-4 | TGTGCCAGCAGCTTGGACAGTAGTAATAATTCACCCCTCCACTTT | CASSLDSSNNSPLHF
TRBD1 | NA | TRBJ1-4 | TRBV6-5 | TGTGCCAGCAGCCGAGCGGCAGGGGGACGTGAAAAACTGTTTTTT | CASSRAAGGREKLFF
NA | NA | TRBJ2-4 | TRBV2 | TGTGCCAGCACCGGAGGGGGGACCAAAAACATTCAGTACTTC | CASTGGGTKNIQYF
TRBD1 | NA | TRBJ1-5 | TRBV6-4 | TGTGCCAGCAGTGACTCGAAGGACAGGGTTAGCAATCAGCCCCAGCATTTT | CASSDSKDRVSNQPQHF
NA | NA | TRBJ1-3 | TRBV6-1 | TGTGCCACGAGCCTAAGAAACACCATATATTTT | CATSLRNTIYF
NA | NA | TRBJ1-4 | TRBV29-1 | TGCAGCGGGGCCTCCGGGTCGAGGGGACTGTTTTTT | CSGASGSRGLFF
TRBD1 | NA | TRBJ2-1 | TRBV7-2 | TGTGCCAGCAGCTTAGCGACAGGGAACTACAATGAGCAGTTCTTC | CASSLATGNYNEQFF
NA | NA | TRBJ2-7 | TRBV5-1 | TGCGCCAGCAGCTTGTATGGGCTATCCTACGAGCAGTACTTC | CASSLYGLSYEQYF
NA | NA | TRBJ2-7 | TRBV5-8 | TGTGCCAGCAGCTCCCACACCCTGAGCGGCTACGAGCAGTACTTC | CASSSHTLSGYEQYF
NA | NA | TRBJ1-5 | TRBV15 | TGTGCCACCAGCAGGGGTAGGGGAATCAATCAGCCCCAGCATTTT | CATSRGRGINQPQHF
TRBD1 | NA | TRBJ1-6 | TRBV19 | TGTGCCAGTAGTCGCGACAGGGCAAGCTCCTATAATTCACCCCTCCACTTT | CASSRDRASSYNSPLHF
TRBD1 | NA | TRBJ1-2 | TRBV18 | TGTGCCAGCTCACCCCAGGGACAGGGGTCCGACTATGGCTACACCTTC | CASSPQGQGSDYGYTF
TRBD1 | NA | TRBJ1-5 | TRBV29-1 | TGCAGCGTGGGGACAGGGCCTAATCAGCCCCAGCATTTT | CSVGTGPNQPQHF
NA | NA | TRBJ2-7 | TRBV5-4 | TGTGCCAGCAGCACCGGACAGTCTACCTACGAGCAGTACTTC | CASSTGQSTYEQYF
NA | NA | TRBJ2-1 | TRBV2 | TGTGCCAGCAGGTCCGGGTTCAATGAGCAGTTCTTC | CASRSGFNEQFF
NA | few | TRBJ1-6 | TRBV6-5 | TGTGCCAGCAGTTACTCCCGGAGCTTCAATTCACCCCTCCACTTT | CASSYSRSFNSPLHF
NA | NA | TRBJ2-7 | TRBV5-1 | TGCGCCAGCAGCTTGGACGTCAGCTACGAGCAGTACTTC | CASSLDVSYEQYF
NA | few | TRBJ2-1 | TRBV4-3 | TGCGCCAGCAGAATTGGGGAGTCAGACTACAATGAGCAGTTCTTC | CASRIGESDYNEQFF